These 5 T cell receptor beta chains were all obtained from the same sample, sequenced in a study of shared clonotypes between healthy human individuals. Assay: immunoSEQ multiplex PCR; the TCRdb copy retains only in-frame clones and omits some. This table has some 1,600,000 clones, around 98% appearing once. The sequenced sample was naive CD4+ T cells sorted from blood. Subset noted: CD45RA+ positively selected. The receptors come from a man younger than 40 in good health.

The V gene is TRBV9, the J gene TRBJ2-7; 10 bases agree with TRBD2. The CDR3 loop spans 14 amino acids. V dropped 1 base and J dropped 2; count of bases not matched to a gene: 0. The germline CDR1 and CDR2 sequences are SGDLS and YYNGEE. CDR3 protein: CASSVSGRAYEQYF. The CDR3 DNA follows: TGTGCCAGCAGCGTAAGCGGGAGGGCCTACGAGCAGTACTTC.

The chain uses TRBV28 and TRBJ2-2; no reliable D call. There are 14 residues in the CDR3. Per germline, CDR1 MDHEN and CDR2 SYDVKM. V was pared by 6 bases and J by 4 bases, with 12 bases between. Here the CDR3 reads CASSYTLGTGELFF. The CDR3 DNA sequence: TGTGCCAGCAGCTACACACTGGGCACCGGGGAGCTGTTTTTT.

In its sample, this clone was seen once. Other DNA variants within this sample encode the same CDR3. The chain links TRBV7-9 to TRBJ2-3; D not resolved. There are 12 residues in the CDR3. The germline V and J ends were trimmed by 5 bases and 4 bases, with 7 bases remaining between them. The germline V gene has CDR1 SEHNR and CDR2 FQNEAQ (reference sequence). CDR3 protein: CASSPLSDTQYF. Here the CDR3 DNA reads TGTGCCAGCAGCCCATTGTCAGATACGCAGTATTTT.

The J gene is TRBJ1-5, the V gene TRBV28, with D possibly TRBD1 on 6 matching bases. This CDR3 has 17 residues. CDR1 MDHEN and CDR2 SYDVKM come from the germline V gene. V gave up 6 bases and J gave up 5 bases, with 23 bases separating them. CDR3 coding DNA: TGTGCCAGCAGCTCCACCCACGGGACAAAGGGGGATCAGCCCCAGCATTTT. As protein: CASSSTHGTKGDQPQHF. The full variable domain, rest sourced from reference TRBV28 and TRBJ1-5, is DVKVTQSSRYLVKRTGEKVFLECVQDMDHENMFWYRQDPGLGLRLIYFSYDVKMKEKGDIPEGYSVSREKKERFSLILESASTNQTSMYLCASSSTHGTKGDQPQHFGDGTRLSIL.

The chain couples TRBV5-1 to TRBJ2-7; TRBD1 aligns across 8 bases. CDR1 is SGHRS, CDR2 YFSETQ, per germline. The CDR3 has 13 amino acids. The ends lost 5 bases at V and 5 bases at J; junction bases unmatched: 6. This chain's CDR3 is CASSFGTGDEQYF. CDR3 nucleotide sequence: TGCGCCAGCAGTTTTGGGACAGGCGACGAGCAGTACTTC.